Shown below are 2 T cell receptor beta chains from a single sample sequenced in a study of blood T cell repertoires in COVID-19. Here immunoSEQ multiplex PCR was the method, and the copy in TCRdb shows in-frame clones only, minus some. The table has tens of thousands of clones, 86% seen once. Sequenced sample: peripheral blood. All receptors derive from a man aged 45-65 years with active COVID-19.

The V call is TRBV6-4, the J call TRBJ1-5; D ambiguous. Germline V CDR1 and CDR2: MRHNA, SNTAGT. Trimming removed 3 bases from V and 0 bases from J, with 6 bases in between. The CDR3 is 14 residues long. CDR3 DNA sequence: TGTGCCAGCAGTGAAACTCATAGCAATCAGCCCCAGCATTTT. Protein product: CASSETHSNQPQHF.

The rearrangement joins TRBV5-4 to TRBJ2-1, with 12 bases matching TRBD2. The V gene's germline CDR1 is SGHNT and CDR2 YYREEE (reference sequence). The CDR3 runs 15 residues. Trimming took 3 bases from V and 4 from J; bases not matched to a gene: 2. The CDR3 DNA is TGTGCCAGCAGCTCCGGGACTAGCGGGTACAATGAGCAGTTCTTC. Translating it yields CASSSGTSGYNEQFF.